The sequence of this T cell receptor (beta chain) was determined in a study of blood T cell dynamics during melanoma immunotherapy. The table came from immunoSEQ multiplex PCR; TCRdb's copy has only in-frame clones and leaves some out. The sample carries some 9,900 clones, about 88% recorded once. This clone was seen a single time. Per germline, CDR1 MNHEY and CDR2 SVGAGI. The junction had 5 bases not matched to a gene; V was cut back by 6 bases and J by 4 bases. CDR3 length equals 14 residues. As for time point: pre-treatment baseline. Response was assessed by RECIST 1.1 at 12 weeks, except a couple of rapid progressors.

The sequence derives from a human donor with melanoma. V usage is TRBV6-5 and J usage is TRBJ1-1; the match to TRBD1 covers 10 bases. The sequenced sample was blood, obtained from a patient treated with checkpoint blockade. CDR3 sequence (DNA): TGTGCCAGCAGCCGGGACAGGGGAGGCACTGAAGCTTTCTTT. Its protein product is CASSRDRGGTEAFF.